This record looks at one T cell receptor beta chain sequence and its context. The entry originates in a study of blood T cell repertoires in COVID-19. Profiling relied on immunoSEQ multiplex PCR, and the TCRdb table lists in-frame clones only, not all of them. The sample lists roughly 380,000 clones, less than 85% seen once, with approximately 3.7% in the top ten. Germline V gene lookup returns CDR1 SGDLS and CDR2 YYNGEE. The CDR3 is made up of 13 amino acids. Deletions cut 0 bases from V and 8 bases from J, with 11 bases between. Sequenced material: peripheral blood. The chain links TRBV9 to TRBJ1-2, with D maybe TRBD1 (5 bases). The clonotype originates from a woman aged 18-35 years with acute or convalescent COVID-19. The chain's CDR3 is CASSVVSGSGYTF. The CDR3 region has the DNA TGTGCCAGCAGCGTAGTGTCAGGGTCCGGCTACACCTTC.